The 28 T cell receptor beta chains in this list originate from one sample, sequenced in a study of neurological immune-mediated disorders. TCRdb reprocessed the 5' RACE reads with MiXCR, giving one entry per CDR3 protein. The data show 15,000 to 20,000 distinct CDR3 sequences, with 27% seen just once and 33% held by the top ten. The sequenced sample consisted of PBMCs. These receptors all come from a middle-aged man with HTLV-1-associated myelopathy (HAM/TSP).

The chain couples TRBV6-6 to TRBJ2-7; a weak D match, TRBD2 (6 bases). Looked up from germline, CDR1 is MNHNY and CDR2 is SVGAGI (reference sequence). V lost 7 bases and J lost 9, with 22 bases in between. CDR3 length equals 14 residues. The CDR3: CASNSLQVRSGQYF. Written as DNA, the CDR3 is TGTGCCAGCAACTCCCTTCAGGTCCGTAGCGGGCAGTACTTC.

In its sample, this clonotype was seen a few times. The V and J genes are TRBV5-1 and TRBJ2-7; D is ambiguous. CDR1 and CDR2 from the germline V gene are SGHRS and YFSETQ. Trimming removed 3 bases at V and 3 bases at J, with 7 bases between. This CDR3 region has 12 residues. CDR3 DNA sequence: TGCGCCAGCAGCTGGATGGGCTACGAGCAGTACTTC. The encoded protein is CASSWMGYEQYF.

This clonotype occurred a few times. The chain joins TRBV7-8 to TRBJ1-5, with a possible D match to TRBD1 (6 bases). The V and J ends lost 5 bases and 5 bases respectively, with 16 bases between them. This CDR3 has 15 residues. CDR1 and CDR2 (germline): SGHVS, FQNEAQ. The DNA of the CDR3 is TGTGCCAGCAGCCCCCGGACAGTACAATATCAGCCCCAGCATTTT. Protein product: CASSPRTVQYQPQHF.

The chain joins TRBV5-8 to TRBJ2-3; D gene unclear. The germline gives CDR1 SGHTS, CDR2 YDEGEE. The CDR3 is made up of 15 amino acids. V dropped 5 bases and J dropped 2 bases, with 15 bases sitting between them. The CDR3 reads CASRFVGRNTDTQYF. The DNA of the CDR3 is TGTGCCAGCAGATTCGTCGGTAGAAACACAGATACGCAGTATTTT.

V usage is TRBV4-1 and J usage is TRBJ2-1; TRBD1 agrees at 9 bases. V shed 4 bases and J 6 bases; nucleotides not matched to a gene: 7. The CDR3 is 15 residues long. Per the germline V gene, CDR1 is MGHRA and CDR2 is YSYEKL. In DNA, the CDR3 is TGCGCCAGCAGCCCTGACAGGGGGATCGGCAATGAGCAGTTCTTC. This sequence encodes CASSPDRGIGNEQFF.

Written as DNA, the CDR3 is TGCGCCAGCAGCCAAGCTGGGGGCAGAGAGCAGTTCTTC. This codes for CASSQAGGREQFF. This chain links TRBV4-1 with TRBJ2-1, with D perhaps matching TRBD1 (6 bases). Germline V CDR1 and CDR2: MGHRA, YSYEKL. V was cut by 1 base and J by 10 bases, with 11 bases left in between. The CDR3 has 13 residues.

This clonotype has only one observation. This rearrangement joins TRBV5-5 to TRBJ1-1; D is unresolved. The CDR3 sequence is 14 residues long. Germline-derived CDR1 and CDR2 are SGHKS and YYEKEE (reference sequence). Between the trimmed V and J ends, which lost 5 bases and 0 bases, there was a span of 11 bases. Here the CDR3 reads CASSKTAMNTEAFF. The DNA for the CDR3 is TGTGCCAGCAGTAAGACCGCTATGAACACTGAAGCTTTCTTT.

This clonotype was observed a few times. This chain connects TRBV5-1 to TRBJ2-3; no definite D call. CDR1 is SGHRS and CDR2 is YFSETQ in the germline V gene. V lost 3 bases, J lost 2 bases, and 7 bases lay in between. There are 13 residues in the CDR3. The CDR3 DNA reads TGCGCCAGCAGCTCCCTTTCCACAGATACGCAGTATTTT. Residues: CASSSLSTDTQYF.

This clonotype rates as medium-sized. The chain employs TRBV9 and TRBJ1-1; weak D call: TRBD1 (6 bases). Germline V gene lookup returns CDR1 SGDLS and CDR2 YYNGEE. This CDR3 is 13 amino acids long. With 0 bases removed from V and 3 bases from J, the gap between germline ends came to 6 bases. The CDR3 DNA sequence: TGTGCCAGCAGCGTAGGACAGGACACTGAAGCTTTCTTT. Translating gives CASSVGQDTEAFF.

The chain couples TRBV19 to TRBJ2-1; the D is unclear. The CDR3 has 14 residues. Germline V gene sequence: CDR1 LNHDA, CDR2 SQIVND (reference sequence). Trimming shortened V by 0 bases and J by 5 bases, and 8 bases separated the two germline ends. The CDR3 loop reads CASSIDGRNNEQFF. The CDR3 bases are TGTGCCAGTAGTATAGATGGTCGCAACAATGAGCAGTTCTTC. Supplemented by reference TRBV19 and TRBJ2-1, the full variable domain reads DGGITQSPKYLFRKEGQNVTLSCEQNLNHDAMYWYRQDPGQGLRLIYYSQIVNDFQKGDIAEGYSVSREKKESFPLTVTSAQKNPTAFYLCASSIDGRNNEQFFGPGTRLTVL.

The chain uses TRBV6-1 and TRBJ1-2, with D uncertain. The CDR3 is made up of 13 amino acids. Trimming stripped 7 bases from V and 2 bases from J, with 11 bases between. CDR1 and CDR2 from the germline V gene are MNHNS and SASEGT. The CDR3 DNA is TGTGCCAGCACCGGGTCGGGGAACTATGGCTACACCTTC. This translates into CASTGSGNYGYTF.

The chain is built from TRBV6-2 or TRBV6-3 and TRBJ2-3; 8 bases are a match to TRBD2. Trimming at V came to 5 bases and at J to 5 bases, leaving 9 bases not matched to a gene. Germline V gene data show CDR1 as MNHEY and CDR2 as SVGEGT. This CDR3 comprises 15 residues. CDR3 region: CASSQGLGPRDTQYF. In nucleotides, the CDR3 is TGTGCCAGCAGTCAGGGACTAGGACCCAGAGATACGCAGTATTTT.

There are a few counts of this clonotype. V and J are TRBV3-1 and TRBJ2-3; no reliable D call. Germline V gene sequence: CDR1 LGHDT, CDR2 YNNKEL (reference sequence). CDR3 size: 18 residues. V dropped 4 bases and J dropped 0 bases, with 20 bases sitting between them. DNA for the CDR3: TGTGCCAGCAGCCTCCAAATTCATAGTCGATCTAGCACAGATACGCAGTATTTT. Translation: CASSLQIHSRSSTDTQYF.

This clonotype was seen a handful of times. The genes are TRBV5-1 and TRBJ2-3, with 9 nucleotides matching TRBD2. This CDR3 is built from 15 residues. Germline V gene lookup returns CDR1 SGHRS and CDR2 YFSETQ. The V and J ends lost 0 bases and 4 bases, in that order; junction bases with no gene match: 3. CDR3 nucleotides: TGCGCCAGCAGCTTGGATCTAGCGGGGTCAGATACGCAGTATTTT. Its protein product is CASSLDLAGSDTQYF. The full variable domain, its missing parts supplied by reference TRBV5-1 and TRBJ2-3, is KAGVTQTPRYLIKTRGQQVTLSCSPISGHRSVSWYQQTPGQGLQFLFEYFSETQRNKGNFPGRFSGRQFSNSRSEMNVSTLELGDSALYLCASSLDLAGSDTQYFGPGTRLTVL.

The sample holds a few counts of this clonotype. The chain is built from TRBV29-1 and TRBJ1-5, with D unresolved. V was pared by 4 bases and J by 2 bases, with 9 bases between. Looked up from germline, CDR1 is SQVTM and CDR2 is ANQGSEA. This CDR3 is 13 amino acids long. The CDR3 nucleotides read TGCAGCGTTGTCCATTCCCGCAATCAGCCCCAGCATTTT. Amino acid sequence: CSVVHSRNQPQHF.

This clonotype was counted only a few times. The chain employs TRBV6-1 and TRBJ2-7; D may correspond to TRBD1 or TRBD2 (5 bases each). Germline CDR1 reads MNHNS; CDR2 reads SASEGT. The V end lost 4 bases, the J end lost 2 bases, and 12 bases lay between the germline ends. This CDR3 has 14 amino acids. Written as DNA, the CDR3 is TGTGCCAGCAGTGCCCAGAGGGGAGCCTACGAGCAGTACTTC. Translating it yields CASSAQRGAYEQYF.

This clonotype is categorized as medium-sized (0.01 to 0.1%). This sequence joins TRBV20-1 and TRBJ1-1, with 8 bases identical to TRBD1. CDR3 length equals 15 residues. Looked up from germline, CDR1 is DFQATT and CDR2 is SNEGSKA (reference sequence). V trimming: 0 bases; J trimming: 4 bases; junction bases outside the gene matches: 7. CDR3 DNA: TGCAGTGCTAGAGATCCCCAGGGGGCAGTCACTGAAGCTTTCTTT. It is translated as CSARDPQGAVTEAFF.

V is TRBV10-3 and J is TRBJ1-5; no firm D call. From germline, CDR1 is ENHRY and CDR2 SYGVKD. V dropped 4 bases and J dropped 3 bases, with 19 bases sitting between them. The CDR3 is 17 amino acids. CDR3 DNA: TGTGCCATCAGTGTTGACCCATCCCAGGCCCCCAATCAGCCCCAGCATTTT. This translates into CAISVDPSQAPNQPQHF.

This clonotype was seen a few times. The chain is built from TRBV20-1 and TRBJ2-7, with 8 positions matching TRBD1. CDR3 length equals 14 residues. From germline, CDR1 is DFQATT and CDR2 SNEGSKA (reference sequence). J was trimmed by 3 bases and V by 0 bases; bases with no gene match: 4. CDR3 in amino acids: CSARDTGQVYEQYF. Here the CDR3 DNA reads TGCAGTGCTAGAGATACGGGACAGGTCTACGAGCAGTACTTC.

Comments on this clonotype: One junction end does not reproduce the germline sequence, and a read error may be involved. The V gene is TRBV30, the J gene TRBJ2-1; 7 bases align to TRBD2. The CDR3 covers 13 residues. In germline, CDR1 is GTSNPN, CDR2 SVGIG (reference sequence). The CDR3 is CAWRVPSSGPQAF. The DNA of the CDR3 is TGTGCCTGGAGGGTACCATCTAGCGGACCCCAGGCCTTC.

The chain joins TRBV18 to TRBJ2-5; TRBD1 aligns across 8 bases. Germline CDR1 is KGHSH and CDR2 is LQKENI. The CDR3 runs to 15 residues. V lost 4 bases, J lost 2 bases, and 6 bases stayed unmatched. CDR3 loop: CASSRGTGSQETQYF. CDR3 DNA sequence: TGTGCCAGCTCACGGGGGACAGGTTCTCAAGAGACCCAGTACTTC.

The genes are TRBV18 and TRBJ2-7; possibly TRBD1 or TRBD2 for D (5 bases each). Trimming removed 3 bases at V and 5 bases at J, with 14 bases between. This CDR3 comprises 14 residues. Per germline, CDR1 KGHSH and CDR2 LQKENI. The CDR3 here is CASSPPGPRDEQYF. Written as DNA, the CDR3 is TGTGCCAGCTCACCCCCGGGACCTAGGGACGAGCAGTACTTC. The variable domain in full, completed from reference TRBV18 and TRBJ2-7, reads NAGVMQNPRHLVRRRGQEARLRCSPMKGHSHVYWYRQLPEEGLKFMVYLQKENIIDESGMPKERFSAEFPKEGPSILRIQQVVRGDSAAYFCASSPPGPRDEQYFGPGTRLTVT.

J is TRBJ1-5 and V is TRBV6-1, with D unclear. Trimming shortened V by 1 base and J by 4 bases, and 14 bases separated the two germline ends. Germline V gives CDR1 MNHNS, CDR2 SASEGT. This CDR3 region has 16 residues. In DNA form, the CDR3 reads TGTGCCAGCAGTGAAGATTTAGGGAAAACGAATCAGCCCCAGCATTTT. This gives the protein CASSEDLGKTNQPQHF.

The chain has TRBV3-1 and TRBJ1-1, with D possibly TRBD1 on 5 matching bases. V was trimmed by 2 bases and J by 0 bases, leaving 10 bases between them. There are 15 residues in the CDR3. From germline, CDR1 is LGHDT and CDR2 YNNKEL (reference sequence). The CDR3 DNA follows: TGTGCCAGCAGCCAACCCCAGGGAGTGAACACTGAAGCTTTCTTT. Residues: CASSQPQGVNTEAFF.

With respect to this clonotype: This could be a read error, since a much larger clone is one nucleotide away. This chain links TRBV25-1 with TRBJ1-5; maybe TRBD1 (6 bases). This CDR3 is built from 15 residues. V shed 4 bases and J shed 0 bases, with 10 bases lying between them. The germline V gene has CDR1 MGHDK and CDR2 SYGVNS. CDR3 protein: CASSGRGVSNQPQHF. The CDR3, as DNA: TGTGCCAGCAGTGGAAGGGGGGTTAGCAATCAGCCCCAGCATTTT. Drawing the rest from reference TRBV25-1 and TRBJ1-5, the complete variable domain is EADIYQTPRYLVIGTGKKITLECSQTMGHDKMYWYQQDPGMELHLIHYSYGVNSTEKGDLSSESTVSRIRTEHFPLTLESARPSHTSQYLCASSGRGVSNQPQHFGDGTRLSIL.

The rearrangement links TRBV20-1 to TRBJ2-5; D is tentatively TRBD1 or TRBD2 (7 bases each). CDR1 is DFQATT and CDR2 is SNEGSKA in the germline V gene (reference sequence). The CDR3 has 15 residues. V dropped 6 bases and J dropped 4 bases, with 21 bases sitting between them. CDR3 in DNA: TGCAGTGCGGTGCCCGGGGGGCAGGGGGTAGAGACCCAGTACTTC. Amino acid sequence: CSAVPGGQGVETQYF.

This clonotype was seen at least ten times. The V call is TRBV3-1, the J call TRBJ2-3; 7 bases align to TRBD2. V shed 0 bases and J 1 base; nucleotides not matched to a gene: 4. The CDR3 has 16 amino acids. Germline CDR1 LGHDT, CDR2 YNNKEL (reference sequence). The CDR3 coding sequence is TGTGCCAGCAGCCAAGACCCTGGGGGGGGCACAGATACGCAGTATTTT. Protein: CASSQDPGGGTDTQYF.

By share of the sample, this clonotype is medium-sized. J is TRBJ2-7 and V is TRBV10-3, with D unresolved. CDR1 ENHRY and CDR2 SYGVKD come from the germline V gene. V shed 1 base and J shed 0 bases, with 7 bases lying between them. The length of the CDR3 is 14 residues. DNA of the CDR3: TGTGCCATCAGTGAGTACGAAAGCTCCTACGAGCAGTACTTC. This gives the protein CAISEYESSYEQYF.